The rows below give T cell receptor beta chains drawn from one sample of a study of identical twins. TCRdb redid the calling of the 5' RACE reads with MiXCR, one entry per CDR3 protein. This sample has about 300,000 distinct CDR3 sequences, with approximately 13% found just once. These same data were also listed under a study on yellow fever vaccine responses in identical twins.

Input material: CD8+ T cells sorted from blood. The receptors derive from a woman between 18 and 29 years old in good health. CDR3s include the opening cysteine and the closing phenylalanine or tryptophan. The D gene is left open where the match is weak. Clone size is stated in some rows and not others, as once, few, many or a class when expanded.

clone_size | j_call | d_call | v_call | cdr3_aa | cdr3_nt
- | TRBJ2-3 | TRBD2 | TRBV11-2 | CASRPAGKGDTQYF | TGTGCCAGCAGGCCAGCGGGGAAGGGAGATACGCAGTATTTT
many | TRBJ2-1 | - | TRBV4-1 | CASSQFGANEQFF | TGCGCCAGCAGCCAATTCGGAGCCAATGAGCAGTTCTTC
few | TRBJ2-1 | - | TRBV7-8 | CASSLAPPPDYRWYNEQFF | TGTGCCAGCAGCTTAGCCCCTCCCCCGGACTATCGGTGGTACAATGAGCAGTTCTTC
few | TRBJ1-1 | - | TRBV12-3/TRBV12-4 | CASSTGTQNTEAFF | TGTGCCAGCAGTACCGGGACCCAGAACACTGAAGCTTTCTTT
- | TRBJ1-3 | TRBD1 | TRBV6-1 | CASSALTGPGNTIYF | TGTGCCAGCAGTGCCTTGACAGGGCCTGGAAACACCATATATTTT
many | TRBJ2-1 | - | TRBV12-3/TRBV12-4 | CASSSGDRIYNEQFF | TGTGCCAGCAGTTCGGGGGACAGAATCTACAATGAGCAGTTCTTC
few | TRBJ1-1 | - | TRBV6-1 | CASSARPEVGATEAFF | TGTGCCAGCAGTGCGCGTCCAGAAGTGGGGGCCACTGAAGCTTTCTTT
few | TRBJ2-5 | TRBD2 | TRBV20-1 | CSAPRALAGGTETQYF | TGCAGTGCCCCAAGGGCTCTAGCGGGGGGGACAGAGACCCAGTACTTC
- | TRBJ2-4 | - | TRBV7-9 | CASSLTDFSKNIQYF | TGTGCCAGCAGCTTAACGGATTTTTCCAAAAACATTCAGTACTTC
few | TRBJ2-7 | - | TRBV25-1 | CASSDLDEYEQYF | TGTGCCAGCAGTGACCTAGACGAGTACGAGCAGTACTTC
many | TRBJ2-7 | TRBD2 | TRBV10-3 | CAIKNTGTSGHYEQYF | TGTGCCATCAAAAACACCGGGACTAGCGGACACTACGAGCAGTACTTC
- | TRBJ1-1 | - | TRBV11-2 | CASSLSAGLTEAFF | TGTGCCAGCAGTTTAAGTGCAGGGCTCACTGAAGCTTTCTTT
many | TRBJ2-2 | - | TRBV3-1 | CASSYRDVELFF | TGTGCCAGCAGCTACCGCGACGTTGAGCTGTTTTTT
- | TRBJ1-1 | - | TRBV12-3/TRBV12-4 | CASSFGVEAFF | TGTGCCAGCAGTTTCGGGGTAGAAGCTTTCTTT
few | TRBJ2-3 | TRBD2 | TRBV5-1 | CASSLPPSGDTDTQYF | TGCGCCAGCAGCTTGCCCCCTAGCGGAGACACAGATACGCAGTATTTT
few | TRBJ2-4 | - | TRBV19 | CASSIVREVAKNIQYF | TGTGCCAGTAGTATAGTACGTGAAGTAGCCAAAAACATTCAGTACTTC
once | TRBJ2-3 | - | TRBV27 | CASSRDAGSSTDTQYF | TGTGCCAGCAGCCGTGACGCCGGGTCTAGCACAGATACGCAGTATTTT
many | TRBJ1-2 | - | TRBV6-6 | CASSYSVSSGYTF | TGTGCCAGCAGTTACTCTGTCTCCTCGGGCTACACCTTC
- | TRBJ2-5 | - | TRBV13 | CASSTKPQETQYF | TGTGCCAGCAGCACGAAGCCCCAAGAGACCCAGTACTTC
many | TRBJ2-7 | - | TRBV10-3 | CAIRETSYEQYF | TGTGCCATCAGAGAGACTAGCTACGAGCAGTACTTC
few | TRBJ1-6 | - | TRBV6-5 | CASSYSQGYNSPLHF | TGTGCCAGCAGTTATTCTCAGGGTTATAATTCACCCCTCCACTTT
many | TRBJ1-1 | TRBD1 | TRBV7-9 | CASSPPDRVRAEAFF | TGTGCCAGCAGCCCTCCGGACAGGGTACGGGCTGAAGCTTTCTTT
few | TRBJ1-1 | - | TRBV29-1 | CSVAAGIRAFF | TGCAGCGTTGCGGCGGGAATTCGGGCTTTCTTT
- | TRBJ1-1 | TRBD1 | TRBV7-6 | CASSESGGWAFF | TGTGCCAGCAGCGAATCAGGGGGGTGGGCTTTCTTT
few | TRBJ2-7 | TRBD1 | TRBV6-4 | CASSDSDRGEQYF | TGTGCCAGCAGTGACTCGGACAGGGGCGAGCAGTACTTC
many | TRBJ2-1 | TRBD1 | TRBV3-1 | CASSPLGGTDEQFF | TGTGCCAGCAGCCCTTTAGGGGGCACGGATGAGCAGTTCTTC
- | TRBJ2-1 | - | TRBV9 | CASSVGPLGEQFF | TGTGCCAGCAGCGTAGGGCCTCTTGGTGAGCAGTTCTTC
many | TRBJ1-2 | - | TRBV27 | CASRRPGYYGYTF | TGTGCCAGCAGGCGACCAGGGTACTATGGCTACACCTTC
many | TRBJ2-7 | TRBD2 | TRBV12-3/TRBV12-4 | CASRPSGTPYEQYF | TGTGCCAGCAGGCCTAGCGGGACCCCCTACGAGCAGTACTTC
- | TRBJ2-1 | - | TRBV7-9 | CASRPVAVGDEQFF | TGTGCCAGCAGACCGGTAGCGGTGGGTGATGAGCAGTTCTTC
- | TRBJ1-1 | - | TRBV12-3/TRBV12-4 | CASSHPGEGRGTEAFF | TGTGCCAGCAGTCACCCAGGTGAGGGGAGGGGTACTGAAGCTTTCTTT
few | TRBJ1-6 | TRBD1 | TRBV27 | CASSLIRGQQNSPLHF | TGTGCCAGCAGTTTAATCAGGGGACAGCAAAATTCACCCCTCCACTTT
few | TRBJ1-5 | TRBD1 | TRBV5-8 | CATKGQKGQPQHF | TGTGCCACCAAGGGACAGAAAGGTCAGCCCCAGCATTTT
- | TRBJ2-1 | - | TRBV28 | CASSLFWRGNGDHDNEQFF | TGTGCCAGCAGTTTATTTTGGAGGGGGAACGGGGACCATGACAATGAGCAGTTCTTC
- | TRBJ2-5 | - | TRBV5-5 | CASSPAWGVTFQETQYF | TGTGCCAGCAGCCCCGCCTGGGGTGTGACCTTCCAAGAGACCCAGTACTTC
few | TRBJ2-1 | TRBD2 | TRBV7-6 | CASSLGAPAGGHEQFF | TGTGCCAGCAGCTTAGGGGCCCCTGCGGGAGGCCATGAGCAGTTCTTC
- | TRBJ1-5 | - | TRBV6-5 | CASGSNQPQHF | TGTGCCAGCGGAAGCAATCAGCCCCAGCATTTT
few | TRBJ2-3 | - | TRBV5-1 | CASSLVNLPGDTQYF | TGCGCCAGCAGCTTGGTTAACCTACCTGGGGATACGCAGTATTTT
many | TRBJ2-1 | TRBD2 | TRBV11-1 | CASSLGRGGPASEQFF | TGTGCCAGCAGCTTAGGTCGGGGGGGCCCGGCGAGTGAGCAGTTCTTC
- | TRBJ2-5 | - | TRBV24-1 | CATSDGSWQQETQYF | TGTGCCACCTCCGACGGATCCTGGCAACAAGAGACCCAGTACTTC
many | TRBJ2-1 | - | TRBV12-3/TRBV12-4 | CASSLGPSYNEQFF | TGTGCCAGCAGTTTAGGTCCGTCCTACAATGAGCAGTTCTTC
- | TRBJ2-1 | TRBD2 | TRBV6-5 | CASSLTSGGYSYNEQFF | TGTGCCAGCAGTTTGACTAGCGGGGGGTACTCCTACAATGAGCAGTTCTTC
- | TRBJ2-1 | - | TRBV4-1 | CASSQERAPGVNEQFF | TGCGCCAGCAGCCAAGAACGAGCCCCAGGCGTAAATGAGCAGTTCTTC
- | TRBJ2-3 | TRBD1 | TRBV28 | CAVGGRGPTDTQYF | TGTGCCGTAGGTGGCAGGGGGCCCACAGATACGCAGTATTTT
few | TRBJ1-2 | TRBD1 | TRBV3-1 | CASSQEADRESYTF | TGTGCCAGCAGCCAAGAAGCGGACAGGGAAAGCTACACCTTC
few | TRBJ2-7 | - | TRBV29-1 | CSVEDGPAEGYEQYF | TGCAGCGTTGAAGATGGACCAGCGGAGGGTTACGAGCAGTACTTC
- | TRBJ2-1 | TRBD2 | TRBV28 | CASSLRTSAFNNEQFF | TGTGCCAGCAGTTTAAGGACTAGCGCATTCAACAATGAGCAGTTCTTC
- | TRBJ2-3 | - | TRBV9 | CASSSSGGGGPDTQYF | TGTGCCAGCAGCTCATCTGGTGGGGGCGGGCCAGATACGCAGTATTTT
- | TRBJ2-7 | TRBD2 | TRBV5-4 | CASSDGTSGFTYEQYF | TGTGCCAGCAGCGATGGGACTAGCGGGTTTACCTACGAGCAGTACTTC
many | TRBJ2-7 | TRBD2 | TRBV12-3/TRBV12-4 | CASSGTSGSTYEQYF | TGTGCCAGCAGTGGGACTAGCGGGAGTACCTACGAGCAGTACTTC
- | TRBJ2-7 | TRBD2 | TRBV29-1 | CSVIQAGGPRDEQYF | TGCAGCGTTATACAGGCGGGAGGGCCTAGGGACGAGCAGTACTTC
many | TRBJ2-2 | - | TRBV15 | CATGPRGGTGELFF | TGTGCCACAGGGCCTAGGGGTGGCACCGGGGAGCTGTTTTTT
few | TRBJ2-1 | - | TRBV20-1 | CSANGPIGYEQFF | TGCAGTGCAAACGGACCCATTGGTTATGAGCAGTTCTTC
many | TRBJ2-6 | TRBD1 | TRBV12-3/TRBV12-4 | CASTGDRAGANVLTF | TGTGCCAGCACCGGAGACAGGGCTGGGGCCAACGTCCTGACTTTC